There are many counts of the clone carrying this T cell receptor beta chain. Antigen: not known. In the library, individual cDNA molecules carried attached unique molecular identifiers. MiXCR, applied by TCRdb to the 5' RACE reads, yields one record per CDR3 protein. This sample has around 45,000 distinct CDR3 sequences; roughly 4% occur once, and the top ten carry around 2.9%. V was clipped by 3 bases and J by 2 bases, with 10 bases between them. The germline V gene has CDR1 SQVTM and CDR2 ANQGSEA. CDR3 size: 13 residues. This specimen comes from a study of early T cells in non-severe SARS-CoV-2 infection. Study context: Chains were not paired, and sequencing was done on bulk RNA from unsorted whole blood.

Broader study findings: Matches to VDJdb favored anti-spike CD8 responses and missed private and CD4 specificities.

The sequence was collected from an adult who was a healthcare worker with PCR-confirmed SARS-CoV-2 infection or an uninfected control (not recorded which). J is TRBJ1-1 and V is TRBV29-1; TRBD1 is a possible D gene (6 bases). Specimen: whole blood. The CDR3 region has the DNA TGCAGCGTTGAGGACAGCATTAACACTGAAGCTTTCTTT. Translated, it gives CSVEDSINTEAFF.